This T cell receptor (beta chain) was found in a study of technical replicates of blood from a few donors. Germline loops: CDR1 SGHRS, CDR2 YFSETQ. V was shortened by 4 bases and J by 0 bases, with 14 bases between the two germline ends. This CDR3 region has 15 residues. Produced via immunoSEQ multiplex PCR; TCRdb's table is partial and in-frame only. The sample lists around 80,000 clones; roughly 93% were seen once. This TCR was sampled from a human donor in good health. The rearrangement joins TRBV5-1 to TRBJ2-7; maybe TRBD2 (8 bases). Sequencing used T cells isolated from PBMCs. The CDR3, as DNA: TGCGCCAGCAGCGTGACAGGGACTAGCTCCTACGAGCAGTACTTC. It codes for CASSVTGTSSYEQYF. Looking up the rest from reference TRBV5-1 and TRBJ2-7 gives the full variable domain: KAGVTQTPRYLIKTRGQQVTLSCSPISGHRSVSWYQQTPGQGLQFLFEYFSETQRNKGNFPGRFSGRQFSNSRSEMNVSTLELGDSALYLCASSVTGTSSYEQYFGPGTRLTVT.